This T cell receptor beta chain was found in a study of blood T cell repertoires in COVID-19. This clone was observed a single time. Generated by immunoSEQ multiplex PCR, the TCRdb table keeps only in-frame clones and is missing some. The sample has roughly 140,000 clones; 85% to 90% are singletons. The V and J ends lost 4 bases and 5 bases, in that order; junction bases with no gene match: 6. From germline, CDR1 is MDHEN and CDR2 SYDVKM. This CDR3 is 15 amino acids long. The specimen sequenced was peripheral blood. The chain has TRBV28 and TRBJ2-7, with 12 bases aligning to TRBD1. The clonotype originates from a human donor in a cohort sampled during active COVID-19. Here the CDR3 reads CASSSGGQGANEQYF. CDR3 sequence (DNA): TGTGCCAGCAGTTCAGGGGGACAGGGGGCCAACGAGCAGTACTTC.